This passage covers 28 T cell receptor beta chains from one sample sequenced in a study of cytomegalovirus exposure and HLA in healthy donors. PCR was performed using 60 Vbeta and 13 Jbeta primers. Measured with immunoSEQ multiplex PCR; TCRdb has only the in-frame clones, and not every one. The sample consists of about 170,000 clones, 65% to 80% of them appearing once. The sequenced sample was PBMCs. These receptors came from a female donor in good health and CMV-seronegative.

The chain combines TRBV19 with TRBJ2-2; possible D gene TRBD2, 6 bases. V lost 3 bases to trimming and J lost 6 bases, with 14 bases between them. There are 15 residues in the CDR3. Germline CDR1 LNHDA, CDR2 SQIVND (reference sequence). The DNA of the CDR3 is TGTGCCAGTAGTATTAAGCCCGGAGGGTCCGGGGAGCTGTTTTTT. Its translation is CASSIKPGGSGELFF.

J is TRBJ2-3 and V is TRBV5-4; a possible D gene is TRBD2 (6 bases). CDR3 length: 14 amino acids. Per the germline V gene, CDR1 is SGHNT and CDR2 is YYREEE (reference sequence). The V gene lost 4 bases and the J gene lost 1 base, with 10 bases spanning the gap. The CDR3 nucleotides are TGTGCCAGCAGCCGGAGCGGGCGCACAGATACGCAGTATTTT. Amino acids: CASSRSGRTDTQYF. Drawing the rest from reference TRBV5-4 and TRBJ2-3, the complete variable domain is ETGVTQSPTHLIKTRGQQVTLRCSSQSGHNTVSWYQQALGQGPQFIFQYYREEENGRGNFPPRFSGLQFPNYSSELNVNALELDDSALYLCASSRSGRTDTQYFGPGTRLTVL.

The count of this clone is one. This chain connects TRBV9 to TRBJ2-7, with 8 bases that match TRBD2. Germline CDR1 reads SGDLS; CDR2 reads YYNGEE. This CDR3 contains 15 residues. J gave up 6 bases and V 0 bases, and 8 bases lay outside the gene matches. Here the CDR3 reads CASSVVAGGRSEQYF. CDR3 coding DNA: TGTGCCAGCAGCGTAGTCGCGGGAGGCAGGTCCGAGCAGTACTTC.

This clone was picked up a small number of times. V is TRBV19 and J is TRBJ2-1; tentative D call: TRBD1 (6 bases). Looked up from germline, CDR1 is LNHDA and CDR2 is SQIVND (reference sequence). This CDR3 contains 14 residues. V was shortened by 1 base and J by 4 bases, with 8 bases between the two germline ends. This CDR3 is CASSIGQEYNEQFF. CDR3 DNA sequence: TGTGCCAGTAGTATAGGACAGGAGTACAATGAGCAGTTCTTC.

V and J are TRBV7-3 and TRBJ2-3, with a weak D call TRBD2 (5 bases). Looked up from germline, CDR1 is SGHTA and CDR2 is FQGTGA. There are 14 residues in the CDR3. Trimming removed 5 bases at V and 2 bases at J, with 11 bases between. The CDR3 protein is CASSRGLYTDTQYF. The CDR3 DNA follows: TGTGCCAGCAGCCGGGGTCTTTACACAGATACGCAGTATTTT.

This clone was picked up one time. Here the CDR3 DNA reads TGTGCCTGGAGTGGGACAGGGGCCGAGCAGTACTTC. Its translation: CAWSGTGAEQYF. The V call is TRBV30, the J call TRBJ2-7, with 9 bases matching TRBD1. The CDR3 covers 12 residues. CDR1 and CDR2 (germline): GTSNPN, SVGIG (reference sequence). With V trimmed by 1 base and J by 6 bases, 1 base remained unmatched.

The chain is built from TRBV11-2 and TRBJ1-5; D unclear. V shed 5 bases and J shed 11 bases, with 19 bases lying between them. The V gene's germline CDR1 is SGHAT and CDR2 FQNNGV. The CDR3 is 14 residues long. CDR3 sequence (DNA): TGTGCCAGCAGCCCCCTGGGAGCCGACGGAGCCCAGCATTTT. This encodes CASSPLGADGAQHF.

This clone was recorded a few times. The chain couples TRBV7-8 to TRBJ2-2, with 10 bases fitting TRBD1. Germline V gene lookup returns CDR1 SGHVS and CDR2 FQNEAQ. This CDR3 contains 16 residues. With 4 bases clipped from V and 10 bases from J, the junction kept 12 bases outside the gene matches. CDR3 sequence: CASSSKSGTGAEELFF. The CDR3 nucleotides are TGTGCCAGCAGCTCCAAATCCGGGACAGGGGCCGAGGAGCTGTTTTTT.

The J gene is TRBJ1-4, the V gene TRBV29-1; weak D call: TRBD1 (6 bases). Looked up from germline, CDR1 is SQVTM and CDR2 is ANQGSEA. This CDR3 is built from 13 residues. Trimming shortened V by 4 bases and J by 9 bases, and 15 bases separated the two germline ends. The CDR3 DNA reads as TGCAGCGTTGGGGGGGGCGCGGAAAAAAAACTGTTTTTT. It is translated as CSVGGGAEKKLFF.

CDR3 nucleotides: TGTGCCAGCAGACCCGACAGGGGAAATGAAAAACTGTTTTTT. Translating gives CASRPDRGNEKLFF. The V call is TRBV6-6, the J call TRBJ1-4; 8 positions match TRBD1. J gave up 5 bases and V 6 bases, and 5 bases lay outside the gene matches. Looked up from germline, CDR1 is MNHNY and CDR2 is SVGAGI (reference sequence). The CDR3 sequence is 14 residues long.

The chain carries TRBV19 and TRBJ2-6; 11 bases match TRBD2. Per germline, CDR1 LNHDA and CDR2 SQIVND (reference sequence). The V segment lost 8 bases and the J segment 0 bases; nucleotides outside the gene matches: 9. This CDR3 region has 18 residues. In nucleotides, the CDR3 is TGTGCCAGTCGTCCTAGCGGGAGGTATATCTCTGGGGCCAACGTCCTGACTTTC. Its translation: CASRPSGRYISGANVLTF. Looking up the rest from reference TRBV19 and TRBJ2-6 gives the full variable domain: DGGITQSPKYLFRKEGQNVTLSCEQNLNHDAMYWYRQDPGQGLRLIYYSQIVNDFQKGDIAEGYSVSREKKESFPLTVTSAQKNPTAFYLCASRPSGRYISGANVLTFGAGSRLTVL.

The rearrangement joins TRBV7-9 to TRBJ1-2, with TRBD1 matching over 9 bases. The CDR3 totals 15 residues. The trim removed 5 bases at V and 5 bases at J, leaving 9 bases unmatched. Germline CDR1 is SEHNR and CDR2 is FQNEAQ (reference sequence). The chain's CDR3 is CASSARTGEGYGYTF. The CDR3 DNA reads as TGTGCCAGCAGCGCCCGGACAGGGGAGGGTTATGGCTACACCTTC.

This clone came up once. This chain connects TRBV5-5 to TRBJ1-5; TRBD1 agrees at 8 bases. The CDR3 loop spans 14 amino acids. The germline CDR1 and CDR2 sequences are SGHKS and YYEKEE (reference sequence). The trim removed 4 bases at V and 4 bases at J, leaving 4 bases unmatched. This chain's CDR3 is CASSPDRENQPQHF. The DNA of the CDR3 is TGTGCCAGCAGCCCGGACAGGGAGAATCAGCCCCAGCATTTT. Supplemented by reference TRBV5-5 and TRBJ1-5, the full variable domain reads DAGVTQSPTHLIKTRGQQVTLRCSPISGHKSVSWYQQVLGQGPQFIFQYYEKEERGRGNFPDRFSARQFPNYSSELNVNALLLGDSALYLCASSPDRENQPQHFGDGTRLSIL.

In its sample, this clone was seen a few times. V gene TRBV27 combines with J gene TRBJ2-3, with TRBD1 matching 9 bases. CDR3 length equals 15 residues. Losses at the gene ends were 7 bases for V and 1 base for J; bases not matched to a gene: 6. Germline-derived CDR1 and CDR2 are MNHEY and SMNVEV (reference sequence). The DNA for the CDR3 is TGTGCCAGCAAACGCCGGGACAGGGGCACAGATACGCAGTATTTT. Translated, it gives CASKRRDRGTDTQYF.

This chain joins TRBV6-1 and TRBJ1-5; no reliable D call. With 3 bases removed from V and 7 bases from J, the gap between germline ends came to 10 bases. Looked up from germline, CDR1 is MNHNS and CDR2 is SASEGT. The CDR3 has 13 amino acids. The CDR3 bases are TGTGCCAGCAGTGATGTGTCGGAGCAGCCCCAGCATTTT. This codes for CASSDVSEQPQHF.

This chain joins TRBV7-7 and TRBJ2-4; D uncertain. Per germline, CDR1 SSHAT and CDR2 FNYEAQ (reference sequence). V was cut by 6 bases and J by 6 bases, with 6 bases left in between. This CDR3 is built from 11 residues. The CDR3 loop reads CASRGANIQYF. Written as DNA, the CDR3 is TGTGCCAGCAGGGGCGCAAACATTCAGTACTTC. Full variable domain (outside the CDR3, taken from reference TRBV7-7 and TRBJ2-4): GAGVSQSPRYKVTKRGQDVTLRCDPISSHATLYWYQQALGQGPEFLTYFNYEAQPDKSGLPSDRFSAERPEGSISTLTIQRTEQRDSAMYRCASRGANIQYFGAGTRLSVL.

This chain uses TRBV4-1 with TRBJ2-3; maybe TRBD2 (6 bases). This CDR3 has 14 amino acids. Trimming left V 4 bases short and J 6 bases short, with 14 bases between. CDR1 and CDR2 (germline): MGHRA, YSYEKL. This CDR3 is CASSPGLRADTQYF. Here the CDR3 DNA reads TGCGCCAGCAGCCCAGGACTAAGGGCGGATACGCAGTATTTT.

CDR3 sequence (DNA): TGTGCCAGCTCACCCACTGATGGGACAGGGTCGGGAGTGTTCACCTTC. Protein product: CASSPTDGTGSGVFTF. The chain carries TRBV18 and TRBJ1-2; the match to TRBD1 covers 9 bases. The CDR3 extends over 16 amino acids. CDR1 and CDR2 (germline): KGHSH, LQKENI. V was clipped by 3 bases and J by 13 bases; unmatched bases: 18.

The chain employs TRBV7-2 and TRBJ2-7, with D possibly matching TRBD1 (6 bases). The V end lost 5 bases, the J end lost 3 bases, and 20 bases lay between the germline ends. CDR1 is SGHTA, CDR2 FQGNSA, per germline. The CDR3 runs 16 residues. CDR3 loop: CASSLTLAQGYYEQYF. In DNA, the CDR3 is TGTGCCAGCAGCCTCACCCTGGCCCAGGGGTACTACGAGCAGTACTTC.

Details on this clone: The identical CDR3 is also encoded by other nucleotide sequences in the sample. The genes are TRBV9 and TRBJ1-4; TRBD1 is a possible D gene (6 bases). V gave up 0 bases and J gave up 6 bases, with 9 bases separating them. CDR3 length: 14 amino acids. From germline, CDR1 is SGDLS and CDR2 YYNGEE. CDR3 loop: CASSVEGGDEKLFF. The CDR3 nucleotides read TGTGCCAGCAGCGTAGAAGGGGGGGATGAAAAACTGTTTTTT.

The chain couples TRBV5-1 to TRBJ2-5; 13 positions agree with TRBD2. The germline V gene encodes CDR1 SGHRS and CDR2 YFSETQ. After removal of 0 bases from V and 5 bases from J, the junction contained 16 bases not matched to a gene. The CDR3 runs to 20 residues. The chain's CDR3 is CASSLVKLAGGHAGPETQYF. Here the CDR3 DNA reads TGCGCCAGCAGCTTGGTCAAACTAGCGGGGGGGCACGCCGGGCCGGAGACCCAGTACTTC.

The CDR3 sequence is CASSAGRSYEQYF. The CDR3 bases are TGTGCCAGTAGCGCGGGCCGAAGCTACGAGCAGTACTTC. The rearrangement uses TRBV19 and TRBJ2-7; D might be TRBD2 (5 bases). Germline CDR1 LNHDA, CDR2 SQIVND (reference sequence). Trimming cost V 6 bases and J 3 bases, with 12 bases left between them. The CDR3 has 13 residues.

The chain has TRBV25-1 and TRBJ2-6, with a tentative D call TRBD1 (5 bases). Germline V gene data show CDR1 as MGHDK and CDR2 as SYGVNS. Trimming cost V 6 bases and J 4 bases, with 10 bases left between them. The CDR3 loop spans 14 amino acids. CDR3 region: CASSEGAGANVLTF. The CDR3, as DNA: TGTGCCAGCAGCGAAGGGGCAGGGGCCAACGTCCTGACTTTC. The full variable domain, completed using reference TRBV25-1 and TRBJ2-6, is EADIYQTPRYLVIGTGKKITLECSQTMGHDKMYWYQQDPGMELHLIHYSYGVNSTEKGDLSSESTVSRIRTEHFPLTLESARPSHTSQYLCASSEGAGANVLTFGAGSRLTVL.

The chain is built from TRBV15 and TRBJ1-2; tentatively, D is TRBD1 (6 bases). Trimming stripped 4 bases from V and 6 bases from J, with 15 bases between. Germline-derived CDR1 and CDR2 are LNHNV and YYDKDF (reference sequence). The CDR3 has 14 amino acids. DNA for the CDR3: TGTGCCACCAGCACCCGAACAGGGATCGATGGCTACACCTTC. It codes for CATSTRTGIDGYTF.

The chain links TRBV2 to TRBJ1-4; D uncertain. V gave up 7 bases and J gave up 5 bases, with 14 bases separating them. Germline CDR1 SNHLY, CDR2 FYNNEI. The CDR3 covers 14 residues. The CDR3 here is CASNPGSLNEKLFF. CDR3 in DNA: TGTGCCAGCAACCCCGGGTCCTTAAATGAAAAACTGTTTTTT.

The CDR3 sequence is CASSVGQGDTEAFF. The CDR3 DNA reads TGTGCCAGCAGCGTTGGACAGGGGGACACTGAAGCTTTCTTT. This chain uses TRBV5-6 with TRBJ1-1; the match to TRBD1 covers 10 bases. V shed 4 bases and J 3 bases; nucleotides not matched to a gene: 3. The CDR3 contains 14 residues. CDR1 is SGHDT, CDR2 YYEEEE, per germline.

The gene calls are TRBV6-1 and TRBJ2-4; 12 nucleotides align to TRBD2. V lost 1 base, J lost 0 bases, and 4 bases stayed unmatched. This CDR3 is built from 18 residues. Germline V gives CDR1 MNHNS, CDR2 SASEGT. The CDR3 loop is CASSEGLAGGLAKNIQYF. CDR3 nucleotides: TGTGCCAGCAGTGAAGGTCTAGCGGGGGGGTTAGCCAAAAACATTCAGTACTTC.

This clone occurred a few times. The chain uses TRBV19 and TRBJ2-1; no clear D. Between the trimmed V and J ends, which lost 1 base and 5 bases, there was a span of 6 bases. CDR1 LNHDA and CDR2 SQIVND come from the germline V gene (reference sequence). This CDR3 region has 13 residues. CDR3 in amino acids: CASSIGQDNEQFF. In nucleotides, the CDR3 is TGTGCCAGTAGTATAGGGCAAGACAATGAGCAGTTCTTC.